Each of the 23 T cell receptor beta chains below was sequenced from the same sample in a study of T cell changes during pregnancy in multiple sclerosis. Sequencing used immunoSEQ multiplex PCR; TCRdb keeps in-frame clones, though not all of them. The table includes 40,000 or so clones, 91% detected once. Here the sequenced sample was CD8+ T cells from peripheral blood mononuclear cells, taken in the second trimester of pregnancy. Receptors were obtained from a female donor with multiple sclerosis, enrolled in a pregnancy study.

The rearrangement joins TRBV11-2 to TRBJ2-7; a weak D match, TRBD2 (5 bases). The CDR3 is 14 amino acids. Looked up from germline, CDR1 is SGHAT and CDR2 is FQNNGV. The V end lost 7 bases, the J end lost 1 base, and 14 bases lay between the germline ends. In DNA form, the CDR3 reads TGTGCCAGCACCACTACCGGAGGTTCCTACGAGCAGTACTTC. Translation: CASTTTGGSYEQYF. Full variable domain (remainder filled in from reference TRBV11-2 and TRBJ2-7): EAGVAQSPRYKIIEKRQSVAFWCNPISGHATLYWYQQILGQGPKLLIQFQNNGVVDDSQLPKDRFSAERLKGVDSTLKIQPAKLEDSAVYLCASTTTGGSYEQYFGPGTRLTVT.

This chain links TRBV7-2 with TRBJ1-2; 10 nucleotides agree with TRBD1. V dropped 4 bases and J dropped 6; count of bases not matched to a gene: 8. The CDR3 contains 15 residues. Germline V gene lookup returns CDR1 SGHTA and CDR2 FQGNSA. CDR3 sequence: CASSSEGTGADGYTF. The CDR3 nucleotides read TGTGCCAGCAGCTCCGAAGGGACAGGGGCGGATGGCTACACCTTC.

This sequence joins TRBV6-5 and TRBJ1-2; D might be TRBD1 (6 bases). The germline V and J ends were trimmed by 4 bases and 4 bases, with 13 bases remaining between them. The CDR3 spans 14 residues. Looked up from germline, CDR1 is MNHEY and CDR2 is SVGAGI. This CDR3 is CASSSRTGSYGYTF. CDR3 DNA sequence: TGTGCCAGCAGTTCCCGAACAGGGTCCTATGGCTACACCTTC.

V gene TRBV7-2 combines with J gene TRBJ1-3; 7 bases are shared with TRBD1. Germline V gene data show CDR1 as SGHTA and CDR2 as FQGNSA. Trimming took 5 bases from V and 4 from J; bases not matched to a gene: 8. The CDR3 contains 15 residues. This chain's CDR3 is CASSIRGEEGNTIYF. CDR3 bases: TGTGCCAGCAGCATCAGGGGGGAGGAAGGAAACACCATATATTTT.

The V gene is TRBV5-6, the J gene TRBJ2-5, with TRBD2 as a possible D gene (5 bases). This CDR3 is 13 amino acids long. Trimming took off 5 bases at V and 3 bases at J, with 11 bases between the two ends. The germline gives CDR1 SGHDT, CDR2 YYEEEE. This CDR3 reads CASREVFEETQYF. In DNA, the CDR3 is TGTGCCAGCAGGGAGGTTTTTGAAGAGACCCAGTACTTC.

The chain is built from TRBV18 and TRBJ1-5; D gene uncertain. The V end lost 9 bases, the J end lost 0 bases, and 9 bases lay between the germline ends. Germline CDR1 reads KGHSH; CDR2 reads LQKENI. The length of the CDR3 is 13 residues. The CDR3 DNA sequence: TGTGCCAGTTCGGAGGGTAGCAATCAGCCCCAGCATTTT. Encoded protein: CASSEGSNQPQHF.

The chain employs TRBV7-3 and TRBJ2-3; 8 positions match TRBD1. The CDR3 covers 14 residues. Germline values: CDR1 SGHTA, CDR2 FQGTGA. The V and J ends lost 4 bases and 5 bases, in that order; junction bases with no gene match: 5. The CDR3 loop is CASSSQGAGDTQYF. DNA of the CDR3: TGTGCCAGCAGCTCCCAGGGGGCAGGAGATACGCAGTATTTT.

The chain recombines TRBV5-1 with TRBJ2-3, with TRBD2 identical over 14 bases. Per germline, CDR1 SGHRS and CDR2 YFSETQ. This CDR3 is 16 amino acids long. The ends lost 3 bases at V and 3 bases at J; junction bases unmatched: 3. CDR3 in DNA: TGCGCCAGCAGCTCGCGACTAGCGGGGGGGACAGATACGCAGTATTTT. This encodes CASSSRLAGGTDTQYF.

The CDR3 region is CASSFGTEAFF. The DNA of the CDR3 is TGTGCCAGCAGCTTCGGCACTGAAGCTTTCTTT. This chain joins TRBV5-4 and TRBJ1-1; D is unclear. The CDR3 consists of 11 residues. Trimming cost V 2 bases and J 4 bases, with 3 bases left between them. The germline V gene has CDR1 SGHNT and CDR2 YYREEE (reference sequence).

This chain uses TRBV11-2 with TRBJ1-4; D is unresolved. Germline CDR1 SGHAT, CDR2 FQNNGV. The CDR3 is made up of 17 amino acids. Trimming cost V 6 bases and J 0 bases, with 17 bases left between them. The CDR3 DNA reads TGTGCCAGCAGGTCCGCCGGGAACAGCGCAACTAATGAAAAACTGTTTTTT. Translated, it gives CASRSAGNSATNEKLFF.

This chain joins TRBV9 and TRBJ2-3; TRBD1 matches at 8 bases. Trimming removed 4 bases from V and 2 bases from J; junction bases left unmatched: 15. The germline V gene has CDR1 SGDLS and CDR2 YYNGEE. This CDR3 is 18 amino acids long. The CDR3, as DNA: TGTGCCAGCAGCCGTCCCCTTTCAGGGGGCCCCGACACAGATACGCAGTATTTT. Protein product: CASSRPLSGGPDTDTQYF. Looking up the rest from reference TRBV9 and TRBJ2-3 gives the full variable domain: DSGVTQTPKHLITATGQRVTLRCSPRSGDLSVYWYQQSLDQGLQFLIQYYNGEERAKGNILERFSAQQFPDLHSELNLSSLELGDSALYFCASSRPLSGGPDTDTQYFGPGTRLTVL.

The chain recombines TRBV13 with TRBJ1-4, with D perhaps matching TRBD1 (6 bases). Per the germline V gene, CDR1 is PRHDT and CDR2 is FYEKMQ (reference sequence). CDR3 length: 16 amino acids. V was clipped by 0 bases and J by 0 bases, with 8 bases between them. The CDR3 loop is CASSLGQGTTNEKLFF. CDR3 in DNA: TGTGCCAGCAGCTTAGGACAGGGCACAACTAATGAAAAACTGTTTTTT.

The V call is TRBV6-6, the J call TRBJ2-1, with D perhaps matching TRBD1 (6 bases). Germline-derived CDR1 and CDR2 are MNHNY and SVGAGI (reference sequence). Deletions cut 0 bases from V and 13 bases from J, with 22 bases between. The CDR3 has 16 residues. Written as DNA, the CDR3 is TGTGCCAGCAGTTACTCGGTACAGGGAGAGTCGGTCAACCAGTTCTTC. Translation gives CASSYSVQGESVNQFF.

The rearrangement links TRBV7-9 to TRBJ2-1; 10 nucleotides agree with TRBD1. The CDR3 contains 14 residues. Trimming cost V 4 bases and J 8 bases; bases outside gene matches: 5. CDR1 and CDR2 from the germline V gene are SEHNR and FQNEAQ (reference sequence). The CDR3 DNA sequence: TGTGCCAGCAGCTCGGACAGGGGGAAGGATGAGCAGTTCTTC. This translates into CASSSDRGKDEQFF.

The rearrangement uses TRBV27 and TRBJ2-7; D perhaps matches TRBD1 (5 bases). The V gene lost 2 bases and the J gene lost 5 bases, with 10 bases spanning the gap. Per germline, CDR1 MNHEY and CDR2 SMNVEV (reference sequence). The CDR3 has 13 amino acids. CDR3: CASSLTGLDEQYF. As DNA, the CDR3 is TGTGCCAGCAGTTTAACAGGCCTGGACGAGCAGTACTTC.

CDR3 bases: TGTGCCAGCAGCTTAGGGTGGGGAGGACCGTTTAGAAACACCGGGGAGCTGTTTTTT. Its translation is CASSLGWGGPFRNTGELFF. The chain has TRBV7-9 and TRBJ2-2, with a tentative D call TRBD2 (6 bases). This CDR3 has 19 amino acids. V lost 1 base, J lost 2 bases, and 20 bases lay in between. CDR1 and CDR2 from the germline V gene are SEHNR and FQNEAQ (reference sequence).

The rearrangement uses TRBV6-6 and TRBJ1-4; 7 bases agree with TRBD1. The V gene's germline CDR1 is MNHNY and CDR2 SVGAGI (reference sequence). The trim removed 6 bases at V and 4 bases at J, leaving 11 bases unmatched. This CDR3 has 16 residues. CDR3 residues: CASSPTYRGGNEKLFF. In nucleotides, the CDR3 is TGTGCCAGCAGCCCCACGTACAGGGGCGGTAATGAAAAACTGTTTTTT.

The chain joins TRBV11-2 to TRBJ1-2; TRBD1 matches at 7 bases. The CDR3 loop spans 16 amino acids. Trimming removed 6 bases from V and 2 bases from J; junction bases left unmatched: 12. CDR1 is SGHAT and CDR2 is FQNNGV in the germline V gene. The DNA of the CDR3 is TGTGCCAGCAGTTTGGCCCCCGACAGGGCGAACTATGGCTACACCTTC. This translates into CASSLAPDRANYGYTF.

The J gene is TRBJ2-5, the V gene TRBV27; weak D call: TRBD1 (6 bases). Germline CDR1 MNHEY, CDR2 SMNVEV (reference sequence). This CDR3 spans 15 amino acids. V was shortened by 3 bases and J by 0 bases, with 11 bases between the two germline ends. DNA for the CDR3: TGTGCCAGCAGTTTGGCGCAGGGGTACCAAGAGACCCAGTACTTC. The encoded protein is CASSLAQGYQETQYF.

V usage is TRBV5-4 and J usage is TRBJ2-1; a weak D match, TRBD2 (6 bases). The CDR3 extends over 13 amino acids. CDR1 is SGHNT, CDR2 YYREEE, per germline (reference sequence). The ends were cut back, 0 bases at V and 8 bases at J, with 9 bases in the middle. Written as DNA, the CDR3 is TGTGCCAGCAGCTTGGGTTTAGCGGATGAGCAGTTCTTC. Residues: CASSLGLADEQFF.

Here the CDR3 reads CASSLGRVGQPQHF. As DNA, the CDR3 is TGTGCCAGCAGTTTGGGCAGGGTCGGTCAGCCCCAGCATTTT. The gene calls are TRBV28 and TRBJ1-5; D might be TRBD1 (5 bases). The CDR3 length is 14 residues. Trimming cost V 3 bases and J 6 bases, with 12 bases left between them. Germline loops: CDR1 MDHEN, CDR2 SYDVKM.

This chain's CDR3 is CASSQEYGTGATEAFF. CDR3 DNA sequence: TGCGCCAGCAGCCAAGAGTACGGGACAGGGGCCACTGAAGCTTTCTTT. The chain employs TRBV4-3 and TRBJ1-1, with TRBD1 matching over 10 bases. V dropped 0 bases and J dropped 4; count of bases not matched to a gene: 5. Per the germline V gene, CDR1 is LGHNA and CDR2 is YSLEER. The length of the CDR3 is 16 residues.

The gene calls are TRBV6-5 and TRBJ1-2; maybe TRBD1 (5 bases). Deletions cut 11 bases from V and 4 bases from J, with 14 bases between. The germline V gene encodes CDR1 MNHEY and CDR2 SVGAGI. This CDR3 has 12 residues. The CDR3 is CAAGGGGYGYTF. The CDR3 region has the DNA TGTGCCGCCGGGGGGGGTGGCTATGGCTACACCTTC.